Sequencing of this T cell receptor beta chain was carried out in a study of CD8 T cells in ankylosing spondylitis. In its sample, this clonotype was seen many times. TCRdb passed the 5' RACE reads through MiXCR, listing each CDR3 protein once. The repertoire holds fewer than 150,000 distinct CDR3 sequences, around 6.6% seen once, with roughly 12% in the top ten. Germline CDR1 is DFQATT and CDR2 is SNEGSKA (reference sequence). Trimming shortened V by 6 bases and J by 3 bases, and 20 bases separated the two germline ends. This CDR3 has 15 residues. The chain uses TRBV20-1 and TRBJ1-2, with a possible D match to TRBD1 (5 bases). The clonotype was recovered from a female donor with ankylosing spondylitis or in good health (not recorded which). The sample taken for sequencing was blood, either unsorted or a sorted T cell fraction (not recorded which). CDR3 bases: TGCAGTGCCCCACCCGGGACCGGCTACGACTATGGCTACACCTTC. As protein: CSAPPGTGYDYGYTF.